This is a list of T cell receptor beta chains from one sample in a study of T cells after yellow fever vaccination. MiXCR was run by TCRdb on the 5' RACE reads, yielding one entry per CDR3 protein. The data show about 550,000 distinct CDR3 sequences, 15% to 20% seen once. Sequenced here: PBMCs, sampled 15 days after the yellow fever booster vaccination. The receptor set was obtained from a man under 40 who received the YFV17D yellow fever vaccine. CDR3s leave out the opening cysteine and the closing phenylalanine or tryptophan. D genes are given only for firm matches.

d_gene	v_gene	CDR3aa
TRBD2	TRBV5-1	ASGGLASNEQF
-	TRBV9	ASSKDTSRQF
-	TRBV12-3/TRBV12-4	ASSFGGSDTQY
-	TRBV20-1	SASRIQETQY
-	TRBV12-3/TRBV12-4	ASSTRQPYEQY
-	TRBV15	ATSRELLSQGSTYEQY
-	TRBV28	ASREEWRPRGTGELF
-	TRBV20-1	SASRAGELF
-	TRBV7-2	ASSSLPGQIGEKLF
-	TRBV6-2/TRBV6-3	ASLQNYRADTQY
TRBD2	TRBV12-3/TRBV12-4	ASSLVRGRAAYNEQF
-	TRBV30	AWSVGGSGVKLF
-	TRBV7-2	ASSLAGPNLKETQY
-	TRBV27	ASSFWGTTYNSPLH
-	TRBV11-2	ASSPSMEQY
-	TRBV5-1	ASSPAWVGETQY
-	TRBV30	AWARDAYEQY
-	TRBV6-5	ASSYTPRGTDTQY
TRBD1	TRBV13	ASSETGGSPLH
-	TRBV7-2	ASSAISALYTDTQY
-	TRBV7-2	ASSRGVHTDTQY
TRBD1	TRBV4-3	ASSQDIGQGWETQY
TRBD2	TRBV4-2	ASSQFGRVNEQY
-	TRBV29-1	SVDPRRDTQY
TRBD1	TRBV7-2	ASSFGQGQETQY
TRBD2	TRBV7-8	ASSHSGTSGYTGELL
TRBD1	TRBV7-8	ASSPTGRIHEQY
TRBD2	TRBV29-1	SVALGLDDNEQF
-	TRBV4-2	ASSLLESTGELF
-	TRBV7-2	ASSLGVASGYT
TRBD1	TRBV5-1	ASGSTGSYEQY
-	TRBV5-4	ASSLGTTVAYNEQF
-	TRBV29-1	SVVQGNQRQNIQY
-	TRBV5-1	ASSATGTKETQY
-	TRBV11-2	ASSQPAEPGQLF
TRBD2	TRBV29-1	SVEGASGALEQF
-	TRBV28	ASNLHRVAAGANVLT
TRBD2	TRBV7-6	ASRGMSGSAYNEQF
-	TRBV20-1	SRREGSAKNIQY
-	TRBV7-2	ASSSNSAPYNEQF
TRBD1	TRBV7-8	ASSLRTGTSYEQY
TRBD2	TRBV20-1	SASGGPGGEQY
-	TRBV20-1	SASLPSGTDTQY
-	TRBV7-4	ASSFSGGGGEKLF
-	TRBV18	ASSLGVSHEQY
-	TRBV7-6	ASSLNWGDLNIQY
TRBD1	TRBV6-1	ASKDGQGNHGYT
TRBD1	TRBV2	AGTGTVSYEQY
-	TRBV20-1	SASSTDWYQETQY
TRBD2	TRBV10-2	ASASVVAGSTGELF
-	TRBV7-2	ASSYRVVGDSEAF
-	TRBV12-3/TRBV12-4	ASTPDLSYNEQF
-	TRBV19	ASSILPGYNEQF
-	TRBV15	ATSRDSRREVTGANVLT
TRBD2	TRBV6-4	ASSIPSLAGIPKEDYEQY
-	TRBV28	ASSSFQETQY
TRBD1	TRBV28	ASSPRTGQGAQH
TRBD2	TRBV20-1	SARDRPSGRADTQY
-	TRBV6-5	ASRKEHTSYNEQF